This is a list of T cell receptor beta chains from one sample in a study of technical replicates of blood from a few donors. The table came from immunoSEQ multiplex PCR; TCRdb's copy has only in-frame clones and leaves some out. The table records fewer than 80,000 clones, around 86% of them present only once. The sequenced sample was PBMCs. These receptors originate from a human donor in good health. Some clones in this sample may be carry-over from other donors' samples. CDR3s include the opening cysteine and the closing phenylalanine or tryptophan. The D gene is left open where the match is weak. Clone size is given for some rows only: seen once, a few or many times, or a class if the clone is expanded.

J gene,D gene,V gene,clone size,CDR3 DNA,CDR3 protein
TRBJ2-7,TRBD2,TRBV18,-,TGTGCCAGCTCACGGGTTAGCGGGGTCTACGAGCAGTACTTC,CASSRVSGVYEQYF
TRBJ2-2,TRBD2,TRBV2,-,TGTGCCAGCAGGCGACTAGCGGGAGTTAGCGGGGAGCTGTTTTTT,CASRRLAGVSGELFF
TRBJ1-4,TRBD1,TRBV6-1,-,TGTGCCAGCAGTGGGGGACAGGTTTTTAATGAAAAACTGTTTTTT,CASSGGQVFNEKLFF
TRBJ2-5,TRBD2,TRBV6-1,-,TGTGCCAGCAGTGAAAGGGGTAGCGGGCTACCAGAGACCCAGTACTTC,CASSERGSGLPETQYF
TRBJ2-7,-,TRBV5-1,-,TGCGCCAGCAGCTTGGTCGCGGGGGCTTTCTACGAGCAGTACTTC,CASSLVAGAFYEQYF
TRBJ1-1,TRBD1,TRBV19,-,TGTGCCAGTAGCCTACCAGGACAGGGCATGAACACTGAAGCTTTCTTT,CASSLPGQGMNTEAFF
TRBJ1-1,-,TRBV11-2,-,TGTGCCAGCAGCTTAGATCGGGGAATAGGGTACACTGAAGCTTTCTTT,CASSLDRGIGYTEAFF
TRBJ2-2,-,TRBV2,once,TGTGCCAGCTCTTACGGGAGAAGCACCGGGGAGCTGTTTTTT,CASSYGRSTGELFF
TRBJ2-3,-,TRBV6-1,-,TGTGCCAGCAGTGCGCCCGGGACTCCATACGTCGATGGGGGGACGCAGTATTTT,CASSAPGTPYVDGGTQYF
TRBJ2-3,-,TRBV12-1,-,TGTGCCAGCAGCTTTGAGGCTAGCGGGATGTGCACAGATACGCAGTATTTT,CASSFEASGMCTDTQYF
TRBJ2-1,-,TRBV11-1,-,TGTGCCAGCAGCCACCAGACAGGCCTGGGCTACAATGAGCAGTTCTTC,CASSHQTGLGYNEQFF
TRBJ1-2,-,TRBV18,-,TGTGCCAGCTCACCCGACGGGTCCAGCGGCTACACCTTC,CASSPDGSSGYTF
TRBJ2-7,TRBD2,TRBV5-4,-,TGTGCCAGCAGCGGTTGGACTAGCGGGGTCCGCGAGCAGTACTTC,CASSGWTSGVREQYF
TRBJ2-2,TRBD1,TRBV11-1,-,TGTGCCAGCAGCCAGACAGGGCGGGAGCTGTTTTTT,CASSQTGRELFF
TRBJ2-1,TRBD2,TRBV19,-,TGTGCCAGTAGTCTGGACACGGGACTAGCGGGATACAATGAGCAGTTCTTC,CASSLDTGLAGYNEQFF
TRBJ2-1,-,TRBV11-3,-,TGTGCCAGCAGCTCCCCTCGGGGACTCGGTGAGCAGTTCTTC,CASSSPRGLGEQFF
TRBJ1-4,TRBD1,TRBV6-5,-,TGTGCCAGCAGTTTCCCGACAGGGGGCAAGCGTAAGAAACTGTTTTTT,CASSFPTGGKRKKLFF
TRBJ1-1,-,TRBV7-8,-,TGTGCCAGCAGCTCCGTGGGAAGGGGTGAAGCTTTCTTT,CASSSVGRGEAFF
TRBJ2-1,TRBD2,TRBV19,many,TGTGCCAGTACCACAAAATCCGGCGGGAGGCCCAGTGAGCAGTTCTTC,CASTTKSGGRPSEQFF
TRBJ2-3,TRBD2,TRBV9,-,TGTGCCAGCAGCGTAGCCGGGACTAGCGCAGATACGCAGTATTTT,CASSVAGTSADTQYF
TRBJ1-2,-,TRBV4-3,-,TGCGCCAGCAGCCCGAGGGTGGGTGACAGCTACACCTTC,CASSPRVGDSYTF
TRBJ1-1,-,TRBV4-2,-,TGTGCCAGCAGCCAAGGGGCCCAGCCAGGGTCTATCACTGAAGCTTTCTTT,CASSQGAQPGSITEAFF
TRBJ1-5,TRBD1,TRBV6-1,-,TGTGCCAGCAGTGAAAGGCCAGGGGGATCGGGTCAGCCCCAGCATTTT,CASSERPGGSGQPQHF
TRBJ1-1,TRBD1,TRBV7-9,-,TGTGCCAGCAGCCCTCCAGGGGGCCCCGAAGCTTTCTTT,CASSPPGGPEAFF
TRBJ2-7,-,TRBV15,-,TGTGCCACCAGCAGCAGGAGTGGCAGGGGCCGCCACGAGCAGTACTTC,CATSSRSGRGRHEQYF
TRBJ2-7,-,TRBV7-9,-,TGTGCCAGCAGCCGAACTACAGGGATCTACGAGCAGTACTTC,CASSRTTGIYEQYF
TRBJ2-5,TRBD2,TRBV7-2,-,TGTGCCAGCAGCTTCTTGGGACTAGCGGGGGGGCCAGGGACCCAGTACTTC,CASSFLGLAGGPGTQYF
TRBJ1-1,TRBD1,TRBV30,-,TGTGCCTGGGGGCCAGGGGGAGTGGCTGAAGCTTTCTTT,CAWGPGGVAEAFF
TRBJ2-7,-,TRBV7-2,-,TGTGCCAGCAGCTTAGCTCAGGCCTCCTACGAGCAGTACTTC,CASSLAQASYEQYF
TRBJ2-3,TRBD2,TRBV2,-,TGTGCCAAAACAGGTAGCGGGGGCACAGATACGCAGTATTTT,CAKTGSGGTDTQYF
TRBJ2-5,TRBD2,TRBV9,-,TGTGCCAGCAGCCCCGGGACTACCCTAAAACAAGAGACCCAGTACTTC,CASSPGTTLKQETQYF
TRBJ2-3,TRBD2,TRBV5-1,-,TGCGCCAGCAGGCCCACTAGCGGCTACACAGATACGCAGTATTTT,CASRPTSGYTDTQYF
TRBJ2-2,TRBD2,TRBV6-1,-,TGTGCCAGCAGTGAAGAGGGAGGGAGGGAGCTGTTTTTT,CASSEEGGRELFF
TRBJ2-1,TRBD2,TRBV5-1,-,TGCGCCAGCAGGTTAAGGCTAGCGGAGTACAATGAGCAGTTCTTC,CASRLRLAEYNEQFF
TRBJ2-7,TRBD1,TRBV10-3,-,TGTGCCATCAGTGACCCAGGGGGCGAGGAGATGGACTACGAGCAGTACTTC,CAISDPGGEEMDYEQYF
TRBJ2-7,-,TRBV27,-,TGTGCCAGCAGTTTCGACTCGGCGGGGCCCCCTTGGGGCGAGCAGTACTTC,CASSFDSAGPPWGEQYF
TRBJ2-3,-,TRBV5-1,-,TGCGCCAGCATGTTGGGGGTTCTGGGGGACATGCCGGATACGCAGTATTTT,CASMLGVLGDMPDTQYF
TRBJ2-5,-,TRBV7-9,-,TGTGCCAGCAGCTTAGTTGGCAGGGAAGAGACCCAGTACTTC,CASSLVGREETQYF
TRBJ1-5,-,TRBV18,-,TGTGCCAGCTCACCTGCGGCAGGGGTCCAGCCCCAGCATTTT,CASSPAAGVQPQHF
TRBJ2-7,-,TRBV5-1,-,TGCGCCAGCAGCCCGACAGTCGGGCCCTCCTACGAGCAGTACTTC,CASSPTVGPSYEQYF
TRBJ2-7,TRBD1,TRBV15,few,TGTGCCACCAGCAGAGATCGGGCAGGGGGCCATGAGCAGTACTTC,CATSRDRAGGHEQYF
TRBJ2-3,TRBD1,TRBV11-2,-,TGTGCCAGCAGCACCCGGACAGGGGCTAGCACAGATACGCAGTATTTT,CASSTRTGASTDTQYF
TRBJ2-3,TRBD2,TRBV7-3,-,TGTGCCAGCAGCTTAGGGGACTACTTGGATACGCAGTATTTT,CASSLGDYLDTQYF
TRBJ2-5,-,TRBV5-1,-,TGCGCCAGCAGCAATATGGCGACAGGAGCGAAAGAGACCCAGTACTTC,CASSNMATGAKETQYF
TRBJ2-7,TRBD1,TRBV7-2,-,TGTGCCAGCAGCCCGCAGGACAGGGTTAGGGAGCAGTACTTC,CASSPQDRVREQYF
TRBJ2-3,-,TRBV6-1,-,TGTGCCAGCAGTAGCCGGGGAGGCGCAGATACGCAGTATTTT,CASSSRGGADTQYF
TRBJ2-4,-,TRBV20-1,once,TGCAGTGCTAGAATCGGGGACATTCAGTACTTC,CSARIGDIQYF
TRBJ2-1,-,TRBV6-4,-,-,CASSTSASGKDEQFF
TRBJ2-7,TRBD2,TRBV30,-,TGTGCCTGGACGTCTAGCGGGGGCTGGGGTGGGGGGCAGTACTTC,CAWTSSGGWGGGQYF
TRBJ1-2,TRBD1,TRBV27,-,TGTGCCAGCAGTACCGGACAGGGGGCTTGGTATGGCTACACCTTC,CASSTGQGAWYGYTF
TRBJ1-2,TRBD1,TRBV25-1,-,TGTGCCAGCAGTGAGCAGGGGGCTTTTGGCTACACCTTC,CASSEQGAFGYTF
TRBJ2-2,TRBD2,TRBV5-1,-,TGCGCCAGCAGTGAAGTAGCGGGCGCCGGGAACACCGGGGAGCTGTTTTTT,CASSEVAGAGNTGELFF
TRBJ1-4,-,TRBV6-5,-,TGTGCCAGCAGTTCCGGAGGCCTCATTAATGAAAAACTGTTTTTT,CASSSGGLINEKLFF
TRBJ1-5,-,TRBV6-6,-,TGTGCCAGCAGAGGGGACAAAGGCCGGTTTCAGCCCCAGCATTTT,CASRGDKGRFQPQHF
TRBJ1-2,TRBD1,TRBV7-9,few,TGTGCCAGCAGCTCTAGATACCCCAGACAGGGCCATGGCTACACCTTC,CASSSRYPRQGHGYTF
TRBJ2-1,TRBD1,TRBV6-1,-,TGTGCCAGCAGTGAACAGGGGGAGTCCTACAATGAGCAGTTCTTC,CASSEQGESYNEQFF
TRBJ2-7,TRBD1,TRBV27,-,TGTGCCAGCAGTATAGGGACAGCCTACGAGCAGTACTTC,CASSIGTAYEQYF
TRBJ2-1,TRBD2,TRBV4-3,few,TGCGCCAGCAGCCCAAGTCTAGCGGCGGCCTACAATGAGCAGTTCTTC,CASSPSLAAAYNEQFF